This entry lists 15 T cell receptor beta chains sequenced from one sample in a study of blood T cell repertoires in COVID-19. TCRdb keeps only in-frame clones here, not all; method: immunoSEQ multiplex PCR. The data contain around 210,000 clones, 65% to 90% of them singletons. Material for sequencing was peripheral blood. These receptors came from a man aged 50-60 years with COVID-19, enrolled during active disease.

The chain links TRBV25-1 to TRBJ2-5, with a tentative D call TRBD2 (6 bases). Trimming stripped 6 bases from V and 2 bases from J, with 10 bases between. The CDR3 totals 13 residues. In germline, CDR1 is MGHDK, CDR2 SYGVNS. In nucleotides, the CDR3 is TGTGCCAGCAGCGTTGGGGGGCAAGAGACCCAGTACTTC. It encodes CASSVGGQETQYF.

The chain carries TRBV5-4 and TRBJ2-1; 7 positions agree with TRBD2. This CDR3 comprises 15 residues. V trimming: 0 bases; J trimming: 2 bases; junction bases outside the gene matches: 2. The germline V gene encodes CDR1 SGHNT and CDR2 YYREEE (reference sequence). In nucleotides, the CDR3 is TGTGCCAGCAGCTTGGGCGGGGGAACCTACAATGAGCAGTTCTTC. This gives the protein CASSLGGGTYNEQFF.

This clone was detected only once. The V gene is TRBV5-1, the J gene TRBJ1-5; perhaps TRBD1 as D (6 bases). Trimming removed 4 bases at V and 7 bases at J, with 12 bases between. Germline CDR1 is SGHRS and CDR2 is YFSETQ. This CDR3 region has 13 residues. The CDR3 DNA follows: TGCGCCAGCAGCGCAGGGGTCGGGCAGCCCCAGCATTTT. It codes for CASSAGVGQPQHF.

The chain combines TRBV9 with TRBJ2-7; 7 bases agree with TRBD2. The ends lost 4 bases at V and 0 bases at J; junction bases unmatched: 4. This CDR3 comprises 14 residues. CDR1 is SGDLS and CDR2 is YYNGEE in the germline V gene. CDR3 protein: CASSPGGSSYEQYF. In nucleotides, the CDR3 is TGTGCCAGCAGCCCCGGGGGGAGCTCCTACGAGCAGTACTTC.

The gene calls are TRBV28 and TRBJ2-5; 7 bases fit TRBD1. Per germline, CDR1 MDHEN and CDR2 SYDVKM. V shed 5 bases and J 2 bases; nucleotides not matched to a gene: 8. The CDR3 has 15 residues. Written as DNA, the CDR3 is TGTGCCAGCAGTCCCGGACAGGCAATACAAGAGACCCAGTACTTC. This codes for CASSPGQAIQETQYF.

The chain has TRBV5-1 and TRBJ2-5, with 15 bases identical to TRBD2. CDR1 is SGHRS and CDR2 is YFSETQ in the germline V gene. The CDR3 loop spans 17 amino acids. With 5 bases clipped from V and 10 bases from J, the junction kept 15 bases outside the gene matches. In DNA, the CDR3 is TGCGCCAGCAGATCCGGGACTAGCGGGGGGACCTTCGGGGTCCAGTACTTC. This gives the protein CASRSGTSGGTFGVQYF.

The chain employs TRBV5-4 and TRBJ2-1; possible D gene TRBD1, 5 bases. Germline loops: CDR1 SGHNT, CDR2 YYREEE (reference sequence). The CDR3 has 13 amino acids. Trimming took 5 bases from V and 5 from J, leaving 11 bases between them. In nucleotides, the CDR3 is TGTGCCAGCAGGGCCGCAGGGAACAATGAGCAGTTCTTC. Translating it yields CASRAAGNNEQFF.

The rearrangement joins TRBV30 to TRBJ1-5; 9 bases are shared with TRBD1. Germline CDR1 reads GTSNPN; CDR2 reads SVGIG (reference sequence). The CDR3 runs 14 residues. The V gene end was trimmed by 2 bases and the J gene end by 6 bases; junction bases not matched to a gene: 5. The DNA of the CDR3 is TGTGCCTGGAGTAGCGGGACAGGGAGTCAGCCCCAGCATTTT. Its translation: CAWSSGTGSQPQHF.

Only one count was recorded for this clone. The chain employs TRBV2 and TRBJ2-7, with TRBD1 as a possible D gene (5 bases). V was shortened by 3 bases and J by 7 bases, with 13 bases between the two germline ends. From germline, CDR1 is SNHLY and CDR2 FYNNEI. This CDR3 region has 13 residues. CDR3 sequence reads: CASSDRPGLEQYF. The DNA for the CDR3 is TGTGCCAGCAGTGATAGGCCAGGGCTAGAGCAGTACTTC.

The chain employs TRBV2 and TRBJ1-1; D may be TRBD1 (6 bases). The CDR3 sequence is 14 residues long. Germline V lookup: CDR1 SNHLY, CDR2 FYNNEI. V was shortened by 2 bases and J by 3 bases, with 10 bases between the two germline ends. The CDR3 loop is CASSETGTHTEAFF. CDR3 DNA: TGTGCCAGCAGTGAAACCGGGACACACACTGAAGCTTTCTTT.

The V call is TRBV11-2, the J call TRBJ1-3; tentative D call: TRBD1 (6 bases). Germline CDR1 is SGHAT and CDR2 is FQNNGV. Between the trimmed V and J ends, which lost 4 bases and 0 bases, there was a span of 13 bases. The CDR3 is made up of 16 amino acids. The CDR3 DNA sequence: TGTGCCAGCAGCTGGGGGCACAAAGACTCTGGAAACACCATATATTTT. Translation: CASSWGHKDSGNTIYF.

This clone is a singleton in its sample. The chain recombines TRBV12-3 or TRBV12-4 with TRBJ2-1; 9 bases are shared with TRBD1. The CDR3 length is 13 residues. Trimming at V came to 9 bases and at J to 7 bases, leaving 7 bases not matched to a gene. The CDR3 nucleotides read TGTGCCAGTTCGTGGGACAGGGTAAATGAGCAGTTCTTC. Encoded protein: CASSWDRVNEQFF.

This chain links TRBV6-2 or TRBV6-3 with TRBJ2-1; no clear D. The germline gives CDR1 MNHEY, CDR2 SVGEGT. This CDR3 has 11 residues. V dropped 5 bases and J dropped 6 bases, with 5 bases sitting between them. CDR3 residues: CASSVVNEQFF. CDR3 in DNA: TGTGCCAGCAGTGTAGTCAATGAGCAGTTCTTC.

This chain joins TRBV28 and TRBJ1-3; D is unresolved. Looked up from germline, CDR1 is MDHEN and CDR2 is SYDVKM. This CDR3 has 16 amino acids. The V end lost 1 base, the J end lost 0 bases, and 10 bases lay between the germline ends. The CDR3 DNA reads TGTGCCAGCAGTTTATTCGCCGGTTCCTCTGGAAACACCATATATTTT. Encoded protein: CASSLFAGSSGNTIYF.

The chain couples TRBV19 to TRBJ2-7; tentatively, D is TRBD2 (5 bases). Germline loops: CDR1 LNHDA, CDR2 SQIVND (reference sequence). V lost 1 base and J 3 bases, leaving 13 bases between the germline ends. The CDR3 is made up of 15 amino acids. The CDR3 sequence: CASSIGGGRSYEQYF. The CDR3 coding sequence is TGTGCCAGTAGTATAGGCGGAGGTCGGAGCTACGAGCAGTACTTC.